This entry features one T cell receptor (beta chain) sequence. Assay: immunoSEQ multiplex PCR; the TCRdb copy retains only in-frame clones and omits some. Counted here are 150,000 to 200,000 clones, roughly 91% occurring once; the ten biggest clones make up roughly 1.5%. The data originate from a study of control samples from healthy donors and cancer patients. Deletions cut 5 bases from V and 5 bases from J, with 10 bases between. This CDR3 contains 13 residues. Germline values: CDR1 SNHLY, CDR2 FYNNEI. This rearrangement joins TRBV2 to TRBJ1-5; D remains ambiguous. The specimen sequenced was blood. This TCR derives from a man between 18 and 35 years old in good health. CDR3 loop: CASSSIGDQPQHF. The CDR3 nucleotides are TGTGCCAGCAGTAGTATCGGGGATCAGCCCCAGCATTTT.